This T cell receptor (beta chain) is drawn from a study of chemoradiotherapy in HPV16-positive cancers. The CDR3 sequence is 14 residues long. Trimming stripped 6 bases from V and 0 bases from J, with 10 bases between. Germline V gives CDR1 WNHNN, CDR2 SYGVQD (reference sequence). Broader study findings: HPV-responsive T-cell expansion during chemoradiotherapy was linked to improved recurrence-free survival in HPV16-positive patients. Candidate HPV-specific clones and E7-related TCR motifs grew in tumor during treatment.

This clone turned up a few times. Antigen unknown. Sequencing used immunoSEQ multiplex PCR; TCRdb keeps in-frame clones, though not all of them. The sample has approximately 38,000 clones, about four fifths seen once; the top ten hold 3.5% to 4%. V usage is TRBV10-1 and J usage is TRBJ2-3; tentatively, D is TRBD2 (6 bases). Specimen: blood, collected from a patient who underwent chemoradiotherapy. The sequence was collected from a human donor with HPV-associated anogenital cancer. The CDR3 here is CASRSAGSTDTQYF. The CDR3 nucleotides are TGCGCCAGCAGATCCGCGGGGAGCACAGATACGCAGTATTTT.